These 18 T cell receptor beta chains were all obtained from the same sample, sequenced in a study of T cells after yellow fever vaccination (dated by TCRdb to the late 2010s). Taken with the paper, the label for treatment or condition translates to: live attenuated yellow fever vaccine strain. Receptor amplification or capture employed 5' RACE. The sequencer listed for this sample is Illumina HiSeq 2500. TCRdb ran its own pipeline on the public reads, namely fastp trimming at Q25 and MiXCR clone calling, and kept in-frame beta chains. Each record represents a unique CDR3 protein, reported with the most common genes and DNA among its rows. Present in this sample are fewer than 650,000 distinct CDR3 sequences, 21% of which were seen just once. Clones ranked in the top ten supply approximately 15% of the sample. This material consisted of PBMCs, taken approximately 22 days after the first yellow fever vaccination. These receptors all stem from a man aged 18 to 35 who received the YFV17D yellow fever vaccine.

This clonotype was seen a handful of times. The gene calls are TRBV14 and TRBJ2-5, with 14 nucleotides matching TRBD2. The CDR3 runs 15 residues. Trimming cost V 5 bases and J 5 bases; bases outside gene matches: 4. Germline V gives CDR1 SGHDN, CDR2 FVKESK. CDR3 residues: CASSFRLAGGETQYF. CDR3 DNA sequence: TGTGCCAGCAGCTTTCGACTAGCGGGGGGGGAGACCCAGTACTTC.

This clonotype occurred a few times. The chain links TRBV5-1 to TRBJ1-2, with 12 bases identical to TRBD1. Germline loops: CDR1 SGHRS, CDR2 YFSETQ. The CDR3 consists of 14 residues. The V segment lost 4 bases and the J segment 6 bases; nucleotides outside the gene matches: 4. The DNA for the CDR3 is TGCGCCAGCAGCCCCGGGACAGGGGGCAATGGCTACACCTTC. This gives the protein CASSPGTGGNGYTF.

In this sample, this clonotype turned up a few times. Here the CDR3 reads CAMGRGAQYF. DNA for the CDR3: TGTGCCATGGGGCGGGGGGCGCAGTATTTT. V usage is TRBV10-3 and J usage is TRBJ2-3; 8 nucleotides match TRBD2. CDR3 length: 10 amino acids. Trimming at V came to 9 bases and at J to 10 bases, leaving 3 bases not matched to a gene. Per the germline V gene, CDR1 is ENHRY and CDR2 is SYGVKD.

The table lists this clonotype with many counts. V and J are TRBV7-2 and TRBJ2-5, with 7 bases aligning to TRBD1. CDR1 is SGHTA and CDR2 is FQGNSA in the germline V gene. This CDR3 is built from 14 residues. Germline trimming cut 5 bases from V and 4 bases from J; bases unmatched to any gene: 7. CDR3 residues: CASSLTGMAETQYF. CDR3 bases: TGTGCCAGCAGCCTGACAGGGATGGCAGAGACCCAGTACTTC.

The chain uses TRBV4-1 and TRBJ2-3, with 7 bases identical to TRBD2. Germline V lookup: CDR1 MGHRA, CDR2 YSYEKL. The CDR3 sequence is 16 residues long. The V and J ends lost 3 bases and 5 bases, in that order; junction bases with no gene match: 11. In DNA form, the CDR3 reads TGCGCCAGCAGCCAGGTCGCCGGGACTACCTTAGATACGCAGTATTTT. Residues: CASSQVAGTTLDTQYF.

The genes are TRBV20-1 and TRBJ1-4, with 10 nucleotides matching TRBD1. V lost 6 bases, J lost 13 bases, and 5 bases stayed unmatched. The CDR3 has 11 residues. The germline V gene has CDR1 DFQATT and CDR2 SNEGSKA (reference sequence). The DNA of the CDR3 is TGCAGTGCCCTATGGACAGGGGGACTGTTTTTT. The encoded protein is CSALWTGGLFF.

The chain has TRBV3-1 and TRBJ2-5, with D perhaps TRBD1 or TRBD2 (6 bases each). The CDR3 is 15 amino acids. Germline V gene sequence: CDR1 LGHDT, CDR2 YNNKEL (reference sequence). V gave up 0 bases and J gave up 1 base, with 9 bases separating them. The CDR3 reads CASSQEWGAQETQYF. CDR3 bases: TGTGCCAGCAGCCAAGAATGGGGGGCCCAAGAGACCCAGTACTTC.

This clonotype was detected only a few times. V and J are TRBV12-3 or TRBV12-4 and TRBJ2-1; 10 positions agree with TRBD1. The J segment lost 7 bases and the V segment lost 9 bases, leaving 9 bases of the junction unmatched. The CDR3 runs 14 residues. The CDR3 region is CASRPRTGGNEQFF. The CDR3 DNA reads as TGTGCCAGTAGGCCACGGACAGGGGGTAATGAGCAGTTCTTC.

This clonotype was counted ten times or more. The rearrangement uses TRBV5-5 and TRBJ1-4; D gene uncertain. CDR3 size: 13 residues. V was cut by 0 bases and J by 8 bases, with 8 bases left in between. Germline V gene sequence: CDR1 SGHKS, CDR2 YYEKEE (reference sequence). In DNA form, the CDR3 reads TGTGCCAGCAGCTTGGCCTTTTCCGAAAAACTGTTTTTT. This sequence encodes CASSLAFSEKLFF.

This clonotype was seen a few times. The J gene is TRBJ2-2, the V gene TRBV14; perhaps TRBD2 as D (7 bases). V was cut by 4 bases and J by 1 base, with 13 bases left in between. The CDR3 runs 16 residues. Germline CDR1 and CDR2: SGHDN and FVKESK. CDR3 amino acids: CASSLYREGNTGELFF. The DNA for the CDR3 is TGTGCCAGCAGCCTATACAGGGAGGGGAACACCGGGGAGCTGTTTTTT.

The sample holds a few counts of this clonotype. The rearrangement joins TRBV7-2 to TRBJ2-1, with TRBD2 matching 7 bases. The CDR3 runs to 14 residues. CDR1 and CDR2 (germline): SGHTA, FQGNSA. Losses at the gene ends were 3 bases for V and 7 bases for J; bases not matched to a gene: 6. The CDR3 nucleotides are TGTGCCAGCAGCTTCCGGACTAGTACGAATGAGCAGTTCTTC. Residues: CASSFRTSTNEQFF.

The rearrangement uses TRBV28 and TRBJ2-7, with 10 bases identical to TRBD2. Germline lookup yields CDR1 MDHEN and CDR2 SYDVKM. Germline trimming cut 5 bases from V and 6 bases from J; bases unmatched to any gene: 16. This CDR3 spans 17 amino acids. As DNA, the CDR3 is TGTGCCAGCAGTCTCCAGCGGGGGGGCCGAGGTCCCTTCGAGCAGTACGTC. Amino acids: CASSLQRGGRGPFEQYV.

This clonotype was seen only a few times. The genes are TRBV20-1 and TRBJ1-1; 10 bases fit TRBD1. V lost 4 bases to trimming and J lost 12 bases; unmatched junction nucleotides: 8. CDR1 and CDR2 (germline): DFQATT, SNEGSKA (reference sequence). CDR3 length: 12 amino acids. CDR3 in amino acids: CSAKHRDRGPFF. CDR3 DNA: TGCAGTGCTAAACACCGGGACAGGGGTCCTTTCTTT.

This clonotype has more than one count but fewer than ten. The chain carries TRBV29-1 and TRBJ2-5; 8 bases fit TRBD2. With V trimmed by 3 bases and J by 1 base, 10 bases remained unmatched. The CDR3 contains 16 residues. Germline V gives CDR1 SQVTM, CDR2 ANQGSEA. The CDR3 DNA is TGCAGCGTTGAGGGTCCCGGGGGGGACTCCCAAGAGACCCAGTACTTC. It yields the protein CSVEGPGGDSQETQYF.

This clonotype was seen more than once but under ten times. This chain joins TRBV2 and TRBJ1-1, with D possibly matching TRBD1 (5 bases). V lost 2 bases, J lost 0 bases, and 10 bases lay in between. The CDR3 length is 15 residues. Germline CDR1 SNHLY, CDR2 FYNNEI. CDR3 DNA: TGTGCCAGCAGTGAACTCGGGGGGATGAACACTGAAGCTTTCTTT. The encoded protein is CASSELGGMNTEAFF.

This chain uses TRBV27 with TRBJ1-1; TRBD1 matches 8 bases. V shed 4 bases and J 8 bases; nucleotides not matched to a gene: 3. Germline lookup yields CDR1 MNHEY and CDR2 SMNVEV (reference sequence). This CDR3 has 12 amino acids. The CDR3 region has the DNA TGTGCCAGCAGTTCAGGGGGCAGGGAAGCTTTCTTT. Translation: CASSSGGREAFF.

J is TRBJ1-5 and V is TRBV2; tentatively, D is TRBD1 (5 bases). V gave up 6 bases and J gave up 9 bases, with 9 bases separating them. Per the germline V gene, CDR1 is SNHLY and CDR2 is FYNNEI. The CDR3 sequence is 11 residues long. The CDR3 DNA sequence: TGTGCCAGCAGAGGGACGGGGCCCCAGCATTTT. Translating it yields CASRGTGPQHF.

This rearrangement joins TRBV28 to TRBJ2-7; 8 bases fit TRBD2. Germline-derived CDR1 and CDR2 are MDHEN and SYDVKM. Unmatched junction bases numbered 5, after V lost 5 bases and J lost 2 bases. CDR3 length: 14 amino acids. CDR3 residues: CASSSGGSPYEQYV. CDR3 bases: TGTGCCAGCAGTAGCGGGGGCAGCCCCTACGAGCAGTACGTC.